This T cell receptor (beta chain) was obtained from a study of Ad26.COV2.S vaccination and SARS-CoV-2 variants (dated by TCRdb to 2020 to 2023). About the investigation overall: Donors in the vaccine arm were drawn from COV1001, a multicentre, randomized, double-blind, placebo-controlled phase I-IIa trial testing Ad26.COV2.S in healthy adults. Sequencing of the TCRbeta repertoire served to evaluate the specificity and breadth of SARS-CoV-2-reactive T cell receptors following Ad26.COV2.S vaccination. Participants in the trial were split at random into five groups of five each, receiving low-dose or high-dose Ad26.COV2.S once or twice, or else placebo on both occasions. Ad26.COV2.S was administered intramuscularly at a dose of 5x10^10 or 1x10^11 viral particles, either as one shot or as two shots given 56 days apart. Throughout the experiments and outcome assessment, investigators stayed blinded to trial group allocation. The TCR-sequenced set comprised approximately 32 samples: around 20 Ad26.COV2.S vaccine recipients, 5 placebo recipients and 8 SARS-CoV-2 convalescent individuals.

CDR1 SGHTA and CDR2 FQGNSA were looked up in the germline V gene. V loses 5 bases, J loses 0 bases, and the germline ends lie 11 bases apart. The CDR3 has 14 amino acids, counting the end cysteine and phenylalanine. Only the CDR3 part of the read is kept: 42 bases, read in frame from the first base. This clone has a single count. The antigen it binds to is not known. One base away there is no much larger clone; base qualities are not given. The intended sense of this specimen's treatment or condition label: some 20 received Ad26.COV2.S at low or high dose, single or two shots; about five received placebo; per-sample allocation not given. Repertoires of vaccine and placebo recipients were sequenced from samples collected on day 63 after the first injection. Between 29 July and 7 August 2020, Cohort 1b enrolled some 25 adults aged 18-55 years at one site in Boston, USA. Ad26.COV2.S consisted of a replication-incompetent adenovirus type 26 vector by which a prefusion-stabilized SARS-CoV-2 spike protein from the original Wuhan strain was expressed.

Overall study outcomes, separate from this receptor: Compared with placebo recipients, Ad26.COV2.S recipients showed higher spike-specific TCR breadth (P = 0.0014). It was noted by the authors that total T cell responses may have been underestimated by the TCR breadth and depth analyses. Comparable non-spike TCR breadth was observed between vaccine and placebo recipients, consistent with only spike being contained in the vaccine. The study was not powered for comparison of responses between vaccine doses or regimens. Substantial breadth of spike-specific CD8+ and CD4+ T cell responses was reported after vaccination.

The immunoSEQ Assay was the method used to sequence TCRbeta CDR3 regions. After extraction, genomic DNA underwent amplification by bias-controlled multiplex PCR, followed by high-throughput sequencing. Per the authors' processing: To quantify the absolute abundance of every unique TCRbeta CDR3 region, sequences were collapsed and filtered. Usable DNA was measured by amplifying reference genes present in all nucleated cells, and TCRbeta template counts were normalized to that usable DNA to estimate T cell fraction. Repertoire TCRs were annotated as SARS-CoV-2-specific when V gene, CDR3 amino acid sequence and J gene were exactly matched to a known reactive TCR set. The reference SARS-CoV-2 TCR set was obtained from MIRA and was filtered for enrichment in COVID-19-positive ImmuneCODE repertoires, whereby public or cross-reactive TCRs were removed. Using the MIRA antigens, annotated TCRs were further analysed by specific ORF or by position within an ORF. Breadth was defined as annotated unique rearrangements over total unique productive rearrangements; depth was the summed frequency of those rearrangements. Group comparisons of TCR breadth used two-sided Wilcoxon rank-sum tests. Not all clones reach the TCRdb copy of this immuneACCESS table, which keeps in-frame sequences only. Checked studies attribute under half of the gap to unresolved V genes and leave the rest unexplained. V, J and clone size derive from that table, while D and trimming were established from the DNA sequence. Here the sample has more than 300,000 clones; about 85% occur a single time. Under 2.5% of the sample comes from the top ten.

The rearranged chain carries TRBV7-2 and TRBJ2-7; the D gene cannot be named for sure. This TCR was recovered from a person between 18 and 60 years old who received the Ad26.COV2.S COVID-19 vaccine or a placebo. The sample was peripheral blood, taken in a trial of Ad26.COV2.S vaccine versus placebo. The encoded CDR3 is CASSQARFSYEQYF. The DNA sequence is as follows: TGTGCCAGCAGCCAGGCGCGATTCTCCTACGAGCAGTACTTC.